The present TCR beta chain was sequenced within a study of long-term antiretroviral therapy in people with HIV. Version v3.0 of the immunoSEQ assay ran at survey level. Clones were sequenced by immunoSEQ multiplex PCR, and TCRdb holds only the in-frame ones, with some missing. The table records some 25,000 clones, roughly nine tenths of them present only once. This CDR3 has 14 residues. Germline V gene lookup returns CDR1 MNHNY and CDR2 SVGAGI (reference sequence). Losses at the gene ends were 6 bases for V and 7 bases for J; bases not matched to a gene: 8. The sequence was collected from a woman aged 30 to 39 with HIV. This chain uses TRBV6-6 with TRBJ2-4, with 8 nucleotides matching TRBD1. The specimen comprised unsorted PBMCs, sampled 1.9 years after starting antiretroviral therapy. CDR3 loop: CASRMTGVENIQYF. CDR3 sequence (DNA): TGTGCCAGCAGGATGACAGGGGTAGAGAACATTCAGTACTTC.